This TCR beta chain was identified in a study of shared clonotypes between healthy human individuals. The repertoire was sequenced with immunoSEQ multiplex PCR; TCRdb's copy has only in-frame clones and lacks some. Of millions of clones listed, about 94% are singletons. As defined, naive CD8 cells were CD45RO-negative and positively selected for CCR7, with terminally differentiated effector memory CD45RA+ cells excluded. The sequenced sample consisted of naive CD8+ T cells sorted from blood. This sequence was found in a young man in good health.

Written as DNA, the CDR3 is TGTGCCAGCAGCTTACCACAGGCACAAGAGACCCAGTACTTC. Its protein is CASSLPQAQETQYF. The rearrangement links TRBV7-2 to TRBJ2-5, with TRBD1 as a possible D gene (5 bases). V lost 2 bases and J lost 2, with 9 bases in between. Germline V gene sequence: CDR1 SGHTA, CDR2 FQGNSA. The CDR3 contains 14 residues.